The 9 T cell receptor beta chains presented below share a single source sample, sequenced in a study of T cell responses to AZD1222 COVID-19 vaccine. TCRdb keeps only in-frame clones here, not all; method: immunoSEQ multiplex PCR. There are over 120,000 clones in the sample; roughly 87% occur only once, and roughly 5.4% lies in the top ten. Sequences were derived from peripheral blood, sampled 28 days after the second dose of the MenACWY control vaccine. These receptors all stem from an adult who received the MenACWY meningococcal vaccine as a control.

The chain is built from TRBV12-3 or TRBV12-4 and TRBJ2-1; no firm D call. V lost 2 bases, J lost 7 bases, and 6 bases lay in between. The CDR3 length is 12 residues. The CDR3 coding sequence is TGTGCCAGCAGTTTATCGAAGAATGAGCAGTTCTTC. It yields the protein CASSLSKNEQFF.

The gene calls are TRBV3-1 (or the pseudogene TRBV3-2) and TRBJ1-1; D is unresolved. The V gene lost 5 bases and the J gene lost 4 bases, with 14 bases spanning the gap. In germline, CDR1 is LGHDT, CDR2 YNNKEL (reference sequence). CDR3 length: 14 amino acids. CDR3 loop: CASSRSEVRTEAFF. CDR3 bases: TGTGCCAGCAGCAGATCAGAAGTGCGCACTGAAGCTTTCTTT.

The chain is built from TRBV27 and TRBJ2-1; 12 bases align to TRBD2. The V segment lost 0 bases and the J segment 7 bases; nucleotides outside the gene matches: 4. The CDR3 has 16 amino acids. Germline loops: CDR1 MNHEY, CDR2 SMNVEV (reference sequence). The CDR3 coding sequence is TGTGCCAGCAGTTTATCTACTAGCGGGAGGTGGAATGAGCAGTTCTTC. Amino acid sequence: CASSLSTSGRWNEQFF.

The rearrangement joins TRBV5-1 to TRBJ2-7; 9 nucleotides match TRBD1. The trim removed 2 bases at V and 6 bases at J, leaving 6 bases unmatched. Germline values: CDR1 SGHRS, CDR2 YFSETQ. The CDR3 is made up of 14 amino acids. CDR3 DNA: TGCGCCAGCAGCTTCACAGGGGGCATGGGCGAGCAGTACTTC. It encodes CASSFTGGMGEQYF.

V usage is TRBV9 and J usage is TRBJ2-1, with D possibly matching TRBD2 (5 bases). The CDR3 runs 14 residues. Germline lookup yields CDR1 SGDLS and CDR2 YYNGEE. Between the trimmed V and J ends, which lost 7 bases and 8 bases, there was a span of 19 bases. This chain's CDR3 is CASSTLERIHEQFF. CDR3 DNA sequence: TGTGCCAGCTCGACACTAGAGAGAATCCATGAGCAGTTCTTC.

This chain joins TRBV3-1 (or the pseudogene TRBV3-2) and TRBJ1-2; 9 nucleotides line up with TRBD1. The CDR3 covers 13 residues. Trimming cost V 4 bases and J 7 bases; bases outside gene matches: 4. CDR1 LGHDT and CDR2 YNNKEL come from the germline V gene (reference sequence). In nucleotides, the CDR3 is TGTGCCAGCAGCCGATGGGACAGGGCTGGCTACACCTTC. Protein product: CASSRWDRAGYTF.

The CDR3 region is CATSGGARDEQYF. The CDR3 region has the DNA TGTGCCACCAGCGGGGGAGCGAGAGACGAGCAGTACTTC. This chain connects TRBV24-1 to TRBJ2-7; possibly TRBD2 for D (6 bases). CDR1 and CDR2 from the germline V gene are KGHDR and SFDVKD. Trimming cost V 7 bases and J 5 bases, with 14 bases left between them. The CDR3 is 13 residues long.

This clone has more than one count but fewer than ten. The rearrangement uses TRBV4-2 and TRBJ2-2; TRBD2 matches 7 bases. CDR1 is LGHNA and CDR2 is YNFKEQ in the germline V gene. Trimming took 2 bases from V and 0 from J; bases not matched to a gene: 3. There are 16 residues in the CDR3. CDR3 sequence (DNA): TGTGCCAGCAGCCAAAATAGCGGGTCGAACACCGGGGAGCTGTTTTTT. This translates into CASSQNSGSNTGELFF.

This rearrangement joins TRBV10-3 to TRBJ1-1; TRBD1 matches 7 bases. The germline V gene encodes CDR1 ENHRY and CDR2 SYGVKD. This CDR3 has 15 amino acids. V lost 4 bases to trimming and J lost 3 bases; unmatched junction nucleotides: 8. The CDR3 coding sequence is TGTGCCATCAGTGGGACAGGCAGACGGGACACTGAAGCTTTCTTT. It encodes CAISGTGRRDTEAFF.